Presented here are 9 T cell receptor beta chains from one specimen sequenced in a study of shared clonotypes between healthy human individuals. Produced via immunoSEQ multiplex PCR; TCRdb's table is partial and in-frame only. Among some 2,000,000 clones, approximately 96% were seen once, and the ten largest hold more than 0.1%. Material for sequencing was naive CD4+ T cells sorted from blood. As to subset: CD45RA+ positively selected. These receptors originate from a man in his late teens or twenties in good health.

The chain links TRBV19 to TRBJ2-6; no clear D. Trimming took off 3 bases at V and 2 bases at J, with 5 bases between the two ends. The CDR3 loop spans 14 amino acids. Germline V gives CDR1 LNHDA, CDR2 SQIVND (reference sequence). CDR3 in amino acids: CASSIDTGANVLTF. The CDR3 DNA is TGTGCCAGTAGTATCGACACTGGGGCCAACGTCCTGACTTTC.

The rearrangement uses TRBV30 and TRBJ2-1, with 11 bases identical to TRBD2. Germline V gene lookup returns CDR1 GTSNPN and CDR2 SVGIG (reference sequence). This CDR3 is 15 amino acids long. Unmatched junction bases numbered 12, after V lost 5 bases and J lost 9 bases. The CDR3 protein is CAWRSTSGVFGEQFF. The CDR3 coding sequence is TGTGCCTGGCGGTCGACTAGCGGGGTTTTCGGTGAGCAGTTCTTC.

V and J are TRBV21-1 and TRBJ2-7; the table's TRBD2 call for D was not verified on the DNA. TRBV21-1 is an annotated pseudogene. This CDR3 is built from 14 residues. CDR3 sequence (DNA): TGTGCCAGCAGCAAGCGGCAGCGCTCCTACGAGCAGTACTTC. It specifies CASSKRQRSYEQYF.

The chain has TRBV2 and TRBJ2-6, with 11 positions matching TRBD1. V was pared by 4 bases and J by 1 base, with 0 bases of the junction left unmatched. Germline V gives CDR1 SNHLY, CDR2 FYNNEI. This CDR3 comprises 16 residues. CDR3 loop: CASSGDRGSGANVLTF. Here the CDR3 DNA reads TGTGCCAGCAGTGGGGACAGGGGGTCTGGGGCCAACGTCCTGACTTTC. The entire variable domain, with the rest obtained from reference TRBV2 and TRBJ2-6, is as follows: EPEVTQTPSHQVTQMGQEVILRCVPISNHLYFYWYRQILGQKVEFLVSFYNNEISEKSEIFDDQFSVERPDGSNFTLKIRSTKLEDSAMYFCASSGDRGSGANVLTFGAGSRLTVL.

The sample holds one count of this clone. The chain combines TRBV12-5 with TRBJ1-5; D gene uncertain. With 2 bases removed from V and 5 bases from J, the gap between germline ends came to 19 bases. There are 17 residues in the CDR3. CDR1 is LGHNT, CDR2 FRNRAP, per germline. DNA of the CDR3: TGTGCTAGTGGTTTGATTATTGGCGGATCGGGTCATCAGCCCCAGCATTTT. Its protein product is CASGLIIGGSGHQPQHF. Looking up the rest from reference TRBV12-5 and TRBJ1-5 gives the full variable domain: DARVTQTPRHKVTEMGQEVTMRCQPILGHNTVFWYRQTMMQGLELLAYFRNRAPLDDSGMPKDRFSAEMPDATLATLKIQPSEPRDSAVYFCASGLIIGGSGHQPQHFGDGTRLSIL.

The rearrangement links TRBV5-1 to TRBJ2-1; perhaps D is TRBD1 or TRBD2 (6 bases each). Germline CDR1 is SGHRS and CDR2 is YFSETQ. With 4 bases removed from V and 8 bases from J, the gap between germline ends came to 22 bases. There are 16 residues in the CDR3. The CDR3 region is CASSPAGGGGVHEQFF. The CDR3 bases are TGCGCCAGCAGCCCCGCCGGGGGCGGTGGGGTCCATGAGCAGTTCTTC.

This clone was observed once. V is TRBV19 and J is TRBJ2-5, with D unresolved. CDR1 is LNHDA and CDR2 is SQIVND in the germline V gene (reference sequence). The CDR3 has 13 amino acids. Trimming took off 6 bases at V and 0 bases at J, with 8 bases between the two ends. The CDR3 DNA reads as TGTGCCAGTAGCCTTAACCACCAAGAGACCCAGTACTTC. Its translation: CASSLNHQETQYF.

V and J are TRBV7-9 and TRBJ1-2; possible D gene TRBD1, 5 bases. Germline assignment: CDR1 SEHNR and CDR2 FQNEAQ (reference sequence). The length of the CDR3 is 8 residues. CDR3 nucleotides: TGTGCTGGGGCTGGCTACACCTTC. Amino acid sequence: CAGAGYTF.

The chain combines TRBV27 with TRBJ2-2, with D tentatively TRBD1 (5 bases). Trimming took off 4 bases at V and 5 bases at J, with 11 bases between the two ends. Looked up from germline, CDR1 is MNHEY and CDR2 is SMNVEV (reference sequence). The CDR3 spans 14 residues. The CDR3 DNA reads TGTGCCAGCAGTTCCAGGGCAAGAACCGGGGAGCTGTTTTTT. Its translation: CASSSRARTGELFF.